This T cell receptor beta chain was retrieved from a study of cytomegalovirus exposure and HLA in healthy donors. The CDR3 runs to 15 residues. Trimming left V 4 bases short and J 0 bases short, with 10 bases between. Per germline, CDR1 SGDLS and CDR2 YYNGEE. Only a few counts were recorded for this clone. TCRdb's copy holds only in-frame clones and misses some; the assay was immunoSEQ multiplex PCR. The repertoire holds tens of thousands of clones, with approximately 84% as singletons. This receptor was obtained from a woman younger than 30 in good health and CMV-seropositive. V is TRBV9 and J is TRBJ2-2; no reliable D call. Sequencing used PBMCs. CDR3 sequence reads: CASSLRGTNTGELFF. CDR3 coding DNA: TGTGCCAGCAGCCTCCGAGGAACGAACACCGGGGAGCTGTTTTTT.